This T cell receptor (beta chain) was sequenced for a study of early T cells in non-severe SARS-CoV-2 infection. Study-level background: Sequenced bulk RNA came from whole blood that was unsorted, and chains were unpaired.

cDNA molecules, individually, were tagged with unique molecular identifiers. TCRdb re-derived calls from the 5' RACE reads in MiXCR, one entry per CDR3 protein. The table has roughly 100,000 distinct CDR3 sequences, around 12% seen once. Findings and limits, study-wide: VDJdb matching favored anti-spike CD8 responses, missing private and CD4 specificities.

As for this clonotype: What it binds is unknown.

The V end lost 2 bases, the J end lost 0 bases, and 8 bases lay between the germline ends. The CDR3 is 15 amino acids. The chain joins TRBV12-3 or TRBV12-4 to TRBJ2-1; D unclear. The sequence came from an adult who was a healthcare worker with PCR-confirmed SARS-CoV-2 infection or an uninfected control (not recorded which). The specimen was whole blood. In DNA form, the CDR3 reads TGTGCCAGCAGTTTAAGTCCCAGCTCCTACAATGAGCAGTTCTTC. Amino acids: CASSLSPSSYNEQFF.